This T cell receptor beta chain was identified during a study of shared T cell receptors in the human thymus. Generated by immunoSEQ multiplex PCR, the TCRdb table keeps only in-frame clones and is missing some. Of 630,000 or so clones in the sample, 87% were seen once. Germline CDR1 LGHNA, CDR2 YSLEER. The ends were cut back, 0 bases at V and 2 bases at J, with 14 bases in the middle. CDR3 length: 17 residues. This same sample was also part of a study on human thymus T cells. That work adds: Thymic resections from corrective heart surgery supplied the tissue.

The sequence came from a boy younger than two with a congenital heart defect. This chain uses TRBV4-3 with TRBJ1-5; weak D call: TRBD1 (6 bases). The sequencing input was thymocytes. CDR3 in DNA: TGCGCCAGCAGCCAAGATTTGGGGGGGCGCGGCAATCAGCCCCAGCATTTT. The encoded protein is CASSQDLGGRGNQPQHF.